These 17 T cell receptor beta chains share one sample of origin, sequenced in a study of response to subunit inactivated influenza vaccine. From the RT-PCR reads, TCRdb called clonotypes with MiXCR, one entry per CDR3 protein. The sample carries about half a million distinct CDR3 sequences, roughly 25% recorded once. The source was CD4+ T cells sorted from PBMCs, collected 5 days after vaccination. Source of these receptors: a man aged 50 to 60 who received an inactivated influenza vaccine.

The genes are TRBV6-5 and TRBJ1-5; D unresolved. Germline CDR1 reads MNHEY; CDR2 reads SVGAGI. The V end was cut by 0 bases, the J end by 5 bases, with 14 bases between. The CDR3 totals 16 residues. The CDR3 DNA sequence: TGTGCCAGCAGTTACTCGACACGGGGTTCCTATCAGCCCCAGCATTTT. Its protein product is CASSYSTRGSYQPQHF.

The V gene is TRBV20-1, the J gene TRBJ1-2; D remains unclear. Germline values: CDR1 DFQATT, CDR2 SNEGSKA (reference sequence). This CDR3 has 14 amino acids. V was trimmed by 6 bases and J by 4 bases, leaving 18 bases between them. The CDR3 DNA follows: TGCAGTGCCGATTCTCCAGATTGGAGCTATGGCTACACCTTC. Protein product: CSADSPDWSYGYTF.

This clonotype was recorded a few times. The chain has TRBV7-2 and TRBJ1-2; TRBD1 matches 9 bases. V lost 1 base, J lost 4 bases, and 7 bases stayed unmatched. The length of the CDR3 is 16 residues. Germline CDR1 and CDR2: SGHTA and FQGNSA. Here the CDR3 reads CASSLGGQGLSYGYTF. In DNA form, the CDR3 reads TGTGCCAGCAGCTTAGGGGGACAGGGCCTCTCCTATGGCTACACCTTC.

This chain connects TRBV29-1 to TRBJ2-3; TRBD2 matches at 8 bases. Germline V gene lookup returns CDR1 SQVTM and CDR2 ANQGSEA. J was trimmed by 4 bases and V by 6 bases; bases with no gene match: 6. The CDR3 extends over 13 amino acids. CDR3 in DNA: TGCAGCGTAGCGGGAGCTTGGCCAGATACGCAGTATTTT. It translates to CSVAGAWPDTQYF.

This clonotype was seen only a few times. The rearrangement uses TRBV24-1 and TRBJ2-3; 11 positions agree with TRBD2. The CDR3 has 16 residues. Germline CDR1 and CDR2: KGHDR and SFDVKD. V dropped 4 bases and J dropped 6; count of bases not matched to a gene: 8. The CDR3 protein is CATSELTSGSFDTQYF. CDR3 nucleotides: TGTGCCACCAGTGAACTTACTAGCGGGAGCTTCGATACGCAGTATTTT.

Only a few counts were recorded for this clonotype. The chain employs TRBV6-1 and TRBJ2-1; D uncertain. Germline V gene lookup returns CDR1 MNHNS and CDR2 SASEGT. The CDR3 runs 15 residues. The germline V and J ends were trimmed by 3 bases and 3 bases, with 12 bases remaining between them. The CDR3: CASSETTAIYNEQFF. For the CDR3, the DNA is TGTGCCAGCAGTGAGACCACAGCGATCTACAATGAGCAGTTCTTC.

This clonotype has only a few counts. CDR3 residues: CASSQDGGAGGQYF. The CDR3, as DNA: TGCGCCAGCAGCCAAGATGGAGGGGCAGGGGGTCAGTACTTC. This chain connects TRBV4-1 to TRBJ2-4; D perhaps matches TRBD1 (7 bases). CDR3 length equals 14 residues. Per germline, CDR1 MGHRA and CDR2 YSYEKL. V was cut by 0 bases and J by 12 bases, with 15 bases left in between.

The rearrangement joins TRBV7-2 to TRBJ2-6; D call uncertain. The CDR3 extends over 17 amino acids. V was shortened by 1 base and J by 0 bases, with 10 bases between the two germline ends. Germline V CDR1 and CDR2: SGHTA, FQGNSA. DNA of the CDR3: TGTGCCAGCAGCTTAGGACGTCTCAGCTCTGGGGCCAACGTCCTGACTTTC. Translated, it gives CASSLGRLSSGANVLTF.

The chain uses TRBV10-3 and TRBJ2-2; D is unresolved. V was shortened by 4 bases and J by 9 bases, with 12 bases between the two germline ends. CDR1 ENHRY and CDR2 SYGVKD come from the germline V gene. CDR3 length: 13 amino acids. This CDR3 reads CAISAIQMRELFF. The CDR3 DNA follows: TGTGCCATCAGTGCGATCCAGATGCGGGAGCTGTTTTTT.

This clonotype was seen only a few times. The rearrangement joins TRBV7-2 to TRBJ2-7, with 10 bases aligning to TRBD2. V lost 5 bases to trimming and J lost 3 bases; unmatched junction nucleotides: 10. This CDR3 is built from 16 residues. CDR1 SGHTA and CDR2 FQGNSA come from the germline V gene. Here the CDR3 DNA reads TGTGCCAGCAGCCGTATTCTAGCGGGAGTCAGCTACGAGCAGTACTTC. This codes for CASSRILAGVSYEQYF. The full variable domain, with the rest looked up from reference TRBV7-2 and TRBJ2-7, is GAGVSQSPSNKVTEKGKDVELRCDPISGHTALYWYRQSLGQGLEFLIYFQGNSAPDKSGLPSDRFSAERTGGSVSTLTIQRTQQEDSAVYLCASSRILAGVSYEQYFGPGTRLTVT.

Concerning this clonotype itself: The germline gene is not matched at one end of the junction; a read error may be the cause. V usage is TRBV6-5 and J usage is TRBJ1-2; 7 nucleotides agree with TRBD1. The CDR3 is 12 residues long. In germline, CDR1 is MNHEY, CDR2 SVGAGI. The DNA of the CDR3 is TGTGCCAGCAGCACAGGGGAGTATGGCTACACTTTC. It codes for CASSTGEYGYTF.

To note about this clonotype: The junction departs from the called germline gene at one end, perhaps through a read error. This chain joins TRBV28 and TRBJ2-7, with 7 nucleotides matching TRBD2. CDR1 is MDHEN and CDR2 is SYDVKM in the germline V gene. The CDR3 length is 15 residues. Here the CDR3 DNA reads TGTGCCAGCAGTTCGGGGGACTACTTCTCCTACGAGCAGTATTTC. It codes for CASSSGDYFSYEQYF.

This clonotype was observed a few times. The rearrangement uses TRBV7-9 and TRBJ2-1; 9 bases match TRBD2. The CDR3 loop spans 17 amino acids. Unmatched junction bases numbered 13, after V lost 4 bases and J lost 6 bases. The germline V gene has CDR1 SEHNR and CDR2 FQNEAQ (reference sequence). The CDR3 is CASSSSPGTSSFNEQFF. In DNA, the CDR3 is TGTGCCAGCAGCTCTTCCCCCGGGACTAGCAGTTTCAATGAGCAGTTCTTC. Together with reference TRBV7-9 and TRBJ2-1, the CDR3 gives the full variable domain: DTGVSQNPRHKITKRGQNVTFRCDPISEHNRLYWYRQTLGQGPEFLTYFQNEAQLEKSRLLSDRFSAERPKGSFSTLEIQRTEQGDSAMYLCASSSSPGTSSFNEQFFGPGTRLTVL.

This sequence joins TRBV10-3 and TRBJ2-2; D possibly corresponds to TRBD1 (5 bases). The length of the CDR3 is 14 residues. Trimming left V 4 bases short and J 4 bases short, with 10 bases between. CDR1 is ENHRY and CDR2 is SYGVKD in the germline V gene. CDR3 bases: TGTGCCATCAGTGTTACAGGAAGCACCGGGGAGCTGTTTTTT. Its translation is CAISVTGSTGELFF.

This clonotype was found a few times. V is TRBV5-5 and J is TRBJ2-3; D is unclear. CDR3 length: 15 residues. V was pared by 3 bases and J by 0 bases, with 11 bases between. Germline V lookup: CDR1 SGHKS, CDR2 YYEKEE (reference sequence). CDR3 in amino acids: CASSSSDGSTDTQYF. CDR3 nucleotides: TGTGCCAGCAGCTCATCGGACGGGAGCACAGATACGCAGTATTTT.

This sequence joins TRBV28 and TRBJ2-1; possible D gene TRBD2, 5 bases. CDR3 length: 14 residues. Germline loops: CDR1 MDHEN, CDR2 SYDVKM. Trimming pared 6 bases from V and 7 bases from J, leaving 16 bases between. CDR3 nucleotides: TGTGCCAGCAGCACCCCTGGGAGTAGGAATGAGCAGTTCTTC. Protein sequence: CASSTPGSRNEQFF.

Only a few counts were recorded for this clonotype. The chain has TRBV29-1 and TRBJ2-1, with D maybe TRBD2 (6 bases). Trimming cost V 0 bases and J 4 bases, with 16 bases left between them. This CDR3 has 16 amino acids. Germline V gene sequence: CDR1 SQVTM, CDR2 ANQGSEA. CDR3 sequence: CSVEDPGESLYNEQFF. CDR3 DNA: TGCAGCGTTGAAGATCCGGGGGAGAGCCTTTACAATGAGCAGTTCTTC.